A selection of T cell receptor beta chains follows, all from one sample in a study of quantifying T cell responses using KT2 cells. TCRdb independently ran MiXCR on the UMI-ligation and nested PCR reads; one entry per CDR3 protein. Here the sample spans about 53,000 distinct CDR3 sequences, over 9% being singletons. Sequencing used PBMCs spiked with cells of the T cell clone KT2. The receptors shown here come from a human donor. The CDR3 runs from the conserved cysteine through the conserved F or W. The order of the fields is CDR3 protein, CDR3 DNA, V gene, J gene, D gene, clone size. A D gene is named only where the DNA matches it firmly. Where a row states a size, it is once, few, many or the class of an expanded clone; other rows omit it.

CASSLTGQSPWNTQYF,TGTGCCAGCAGCCTAACGGGACAGTCACCTTGGAATACGCAGTATTTT,TRBV6-1,TRBJ2-3,TRBD1,NA
CASRLGTGPSYEQYF,TGTGCCAGCCGTCTCGGGACAGGTCCCTCCTACGAGCAGTACTTC,TRBV2,TRBJ2-7,TRBD1,few
CASTRGRGNNEQFF,TGTGCCAGCACCCGGGGGCGGGGAAACAATGAGCAGTTCTTC,TRBV11-1,TRBJ2-1,NA,few
CASSLWGQDNEQFF,TGTGCCAGCAGCTTATGGGGACAGGACAATGAGCAGTTCTTC,TRBV11-3,TRBJ2-1,TRBD1,NA
CSVSQGIDNEQFF,TGCAGCGTTTCACAGGGAATCGACAATGAGCAGTTCTTC,TRBV29-1,TRBJ2-1,NA,many
CATSRETGASTDTQYF,TGTGCCACCAGCAGAGAAACAGGGGCCAGCACAGATACGCAGTATTTT,TRBV15,TRBJ2-3,TRBD1,NA
CASSGGQALLGDTQYF,TGCGCCAGCAGCGGCGGACAGGCCCTACTTGGAGATACGCAGTATTTT,TRBV5-1,TRBJ2-3,TRBD1,few
CSARLAGDTQYF,TGCAGTGCCAGACTAGCTGGAGATACGCAGTATTTT,TRBV20-1,TRBJ2-3,TRBD2,NA
CASSGREEKLFF,TGTGCCAGCAGTGGCAGAGAGGAAAAACTGTTTTTT,TRBV2,TRBJ1-4,NA,NA
CASSQADRDSPLHF,TGTGCCAGCAGCCAGGCCGACAGGGATTCACCCCTCCACTTT,TRBV3-1,TRBJ1-6,TRBD1,few
CSAGSEETQYF,TGCAGTGCTGGCTCAGAAGAGACCCAGTACTTC,TRBV20-1,TRBJ2-5,NA,NA
CASSLGLGISYEQYF,TGTGCCAGCAGCTTAGGTCTAGGGATTTCCTACGAGCAGTACTTC,TRBV7-8,TRBJ2-7,NA,few
CASSYSGGPSEAFF,TGTGCCAGCAGTTACTCTGGCGGTCCTTCTGAAGCTTTCTTT,TRBV6-5,TRBJ1-1,NA,few
CASSLGTGTYEQYF,TGTGCCAGCAGTCTCGGGACAGGGACCTACGAGCAGTACTTC,TRBV2,TRBJ2-7,TRBD1,few
CASRETENTEAFF,TGTGCCAGCAGGGAGACAGAGAACACTGAAGCTTTCTTT,TRBV2,TRBJ1-1,NA,few
CASSQFLNTEAFF,TGTGCCAGCAGCCAGTTCTTAAACACTGAAGCTTTCTTT,TRBV3-1,TRBJ1-1,NA,few
CASSVDTETPLHF,TGTGCCAGCAGCGTAGATACGGAAACACCCCTCCACTTT,TRBV9,TRBJ1-6,NA,few
CAWSPGLYTDTQYF,TGTGCCTGGAGTCCGGGACTATACACAGATACGCAGTATTTT,TRBV30,TRBJ2-3,TRBD2,NA
CATSREGRLAFF,TGTGCCACCAGCAGAGAAGGGAGACTGGCTTTCTTT,TRBV15,TRBJ1-1,NA,NA
CSVWGRSYEQYF,TGCAGTGTGTGGGGGCGATCCTACGAGCAGTACTTC,TRBV29-1,TRBJ2-7,NA,many
CASPGQGAGANVLTF,TGTGCCAGTCCGGGACAGGGGGCTGGGGCCAACGTCCTGACTTTC,TRBV27,TRBJ2-6,TRBD1,NA
CASRGGANTGELFF,TGTGCCAGCAGGGGGGGGGCGAACACCGGGGAGCTGTTTTTT,TRBV11-2,TRBJ2-2,TRBD2,many
CASSQEGQGVKDTQYF,TGCGCCAGCAGCCAAGAGGGACAGGGGGTCAAGGATACGCAGTATTTT,TRBV4-3,TRBJ2-3,TRBD1,many
CASSYQALAADTQYF,TGTGCCAGCAGTTACCAAGCACTAGCGGCGGATACGCAGTATTTT,TRBV6-5,TRBJ2-3,TRBD2,NA
CASSDAALFSYEQYF,TGTGCCAGCAGTGACGCAGCGCTCTTTTCCTACGAGCAGTACTTC,TRBV2,TRBJ2-7,NA,few
CASSDFTSGNTIYF,TGTGCCAGCAGTGATTTTACTTCTGGAAACACCATATATTTT,TRBV2,TRBJ1-3,NA,few
CASTPRRDRGGYEQYF,TGTGCCAGCACCCCACGAAGGGACAGGGGAGGCTACGAGCAGTACTTC,TRBV6-6,TRBJ2-7,TRBD1,NA
CSAATGEEGYNEQFF,TGCAGTGCTGCGACAGGGGAGGAAGGGTACAATGAGCAGTTCTTC,TRBV20-1,TRBJ2-1,TRBD1,many
CASRGETVGYPVVLVEQYF,TGTGCCAGCAGGGGAGAGACGGTCGGGTACCCGGTCGTCCTGGTGGAGCAGTACTTC,TRBV21-1,TRBJ2-7,NA,NA
CASRTGLAGVADTQYF,TGTGCCAGCAGGACCGGACTAGCGGGAGTGGCAGATACGCAGTATTTT,TRBV7-2,TRBJ2-3,TRBD2,NA
CASSFLRDPDRYEQYF,TGCGCCAGCAGCTTCTTGAGGGACCCTGATCGGTACGAGCAGTACTTC,TRBV5-1,TRBJ2-7,NA,NA
CASTQGLNTGELFF,TGTGCCAGCACCCAAGGTCTAAACACCGGGGAGCTGTTTTTT,TRBV28,TRBJ2-2,NA,NA
CASSTSGNPQETQYF,TGTGCCAGCAGTACTAGCGGGAACCCTCAAGAGACCCAGTACTTC,TRBV6-5,TRBJ2-5,TRBD2,NA
CASSKGSGETQYF,TGTGCCAGCAGTAAGGGTAGCGGGGAGACCCAGTACTTC,TRBV7-2,TRBJ2-5,TRBD2,few
CASSQGTGNTIYF,TGTGCCAGCAGCCAAGGGACTGGAAACACCATATATTTT,TRBV3-1,TRBJ1-3,NA,NA
CASSPGQRQSEAFF,TGTGCCAGCAGCCCCGGACAGAGACAATCTGAAGCTTTCTTT,TRBV4-2,TRBJ1-1,NA,NA
CASSFRTDNQPQHF,TGTGCCAGCAGTTTCCGGACAGACAATCAGCCCCAGCATTTT,TRBV12-3/TRBV12-4,TRBJ1-5,NA,NA
CASSVGGSRYEQFF,TGTGCCAGCAGCGTAGGCGGGAGTCGCTATGAGCAGTTCTTC,TRBV9,TRBJ2-1,TRBD2,NA
CASNPGLAGPNEQFF,TGTGCCAGCAACCCGGGACTAGCGGGACCCAATGAGCAGTTCTTC,TRBV6-2/TRBV6-3,TRBJ2-1,TRBD2,NA
CASSYAVGAANYGYTF,TGTGCCAGCAGTTATGCGGTCGGGGCAGCTAACTATGGCTACACCTTC,TRBV6-6,TRBJ1-2,NA,few
CASSQEISRGYEQYF,TGTGCCAGCAGCCAAGAAATCAGCAGGGGCTACGAGCAGTACTTC,TRBV14,TRBJ2-7,NA,NA